One sample yielded the 32 T cell receptor beta chains listed below, sequenced in a study of T cells in Graves' hyperthyroidism and ophthalmopathy. Researchers amplified the TCR beta CDR3 regions from RNA transcripts. The HTBI primer set drove a first-round RT-PCR of the TCR CDR3. MiXCR was run by TCRdb on the multiplex PCR reads, yielding one entry per CDR3 protein. This sample carries nearly 600,000 distinct CDR3 sequences, approximately 13% of them seen once, and the ten largest clones take approximately 5.7%. The specimen was blood. These receptors all stem from a woman aged 25 to 39 with Graves' hyperthyroidism that later progressed to Graves' ophthalmopathy.

The sample holds a few counts of this clonotype. The gene calls are TRBV7-9 and TRBJ1-2; no clear D. The V gene's germline CDR1 is SEHNR and CDR2 FQNEAQ (reference sequence). This CDR3 is 11 amino acids long. V was pared by 3 bases and J by 6 bases, with 5 bases between. The CDR3 region has the DNA TGTGCCAGCAGCTTGGACCATGGCTACACCTTC. This sequence encodes CASSLDHGYTF.

This clonotype was recorded at least ten times. The gene calls are TRBV11-2 and TRBJ2-1; 10 bases agree with TRBD2. The CDR3 loop spans 17 amino acids. Germline CDR1 SGHAT, CDR2 FQNNGV. Trimming at V came to 5 bases and at J to 7 bases, leaving 14 bases not matched to a gene. In DNA form, the CDR3 reads TGTGCCAGCAGCCCTCCGGGACTAGCGACTTTCCAAAATGAGCAGTTCTTC. Its translation is CASSPPGLATFQNEQFF.

In regard to this clonotype: This may arise from a read error, as a much more abundant clone is one base away. V and J are TRBV12-3 or TRBV12-4 and TRBJ2-5; 10 bases fit TRBD2. CDR3 length equals 15 residues. The CDR3 sequence: CASSRTSGWGENQYF. CDR3 nucleotides: TGTGCCAGCAGCCGGACTAGCGGATGGGGTGAGAACCAGTACTTC.

This clonotype came up many times. This rearrangement joins TRBV6-1 to TRBJ2-7, with D perhaps TRBD1 (6 bases). Trimming pared 4 bases from V and 2 bases from J, leaving 15 bases between. Germline values: CDR1 MNHNS, CDR2 SASEGT. This CDR3 region has 15 residues. For the CDR3, the DNA is TGTGCCAGCAGTGGGCCCACGGACAGTACCTACGAGCAGTACTTC. Amino acids: CASSGPTDSTYEQYF.

At least ten counts were recorded for this clonotype. This chain joins TRBV27 and TRBJ2-5; 7 bases are a match to TRBD2. V was pared by 0 bases and J by 5 bases, with 6 bases of the junction left unmatched. CDR1 is MNHEY and CDR2 is SMNVEV in the germline V gene (reference sequence). The CDR3 covers 15 residues. This chain's CDR3 is CASSLSGGLRETQYF. CDR3 sequence (DNA): TGTGCCAGCAGTTTATCCGGGGGGTTACGCGAGACCCAGTACTTC.

This clonotype was seen many times. V is TRBV28 and J is TRBJ1-1; D call uncertain. This CDR3 is built from 12 residues. Germline V gene lookup returns CDR1 MDHEN and CDR2 SYDVKM. The ends were cut back, 8 bases at V and 1 base at J, with 8 bases in the middle. This CDR3 is CASWERNTEAFF. The CDR3 nucleotides are TGTGCCAGCTGGGAGCGGAACACTGAAGCTTTCTTT.

This clonotype was counted between two and nine times. This rearrangement joins TRBV9 to TRBJ1-5; 9 bases fit TRBD1. The CDR3 is 14 residues long. J was trimmed by 6 bases and V by 3 bases; bases with no gene match: 4. The germline gives CDR1 SGDLS, CDR2 YYNGEE. CDR3 sequence: CASSGGTGPQPQHF. DNA of the CDR3: TGTGCCAGCAGCGGCGGGACAGGGCCTCAGCCCCAGCATTTT.

The V and J genes are TRBV7-9 and TRBJ2-7, with D perhaps TRBD2 (6 bases). V lost 7 bases to trimming and J lost 6 bases, with 19 bases between them. Germline V gene sequence: CDR1 SEHNR, CDR2 FQNEAQ (reference sequence). CDR3 length equals 14 residues. The DNA for the CDR3 is TGTGCCAGCACCCTTGAGGGCGGGGCATTCGAGCAGTACTTC. Translating it yields CASTLEGGAFEQYF.

V gene TRBV20-1 combines with J gene TRBJ2-2; D is uncertain. The V gene's germline CDR1 is DFQATT and CDR2 SNEGSKA (reference sequence). The CDR3 consists of 14 residues. V was cut by 0 bases and J by 2 bases, with 7 bases left in between. CDR3 coding DNA: TGCAGTGCTAGAGAATCCCGAAACACCGGGGAGCTGTTTTTT. It yields the protein CSARESRNTGELFF.

Worth noting for this clonotype: This could be a read error, since a much larger clone is one nucleotide away. The rearrangement joins TRBV27 to TRBJ2-7; D may be TRBD2 (5 bases). Germline values: CDR1 MNHEY, CDR2 SMNVEV (reference sequence). V shed 8 bases and J shed 5 bases, with 19 bases lying between them. The CDR3 loop spans 14 amino acids. DNA of the CDR3: TGTGCCAGCTCTCAAGTAGCGACTGCCCACGAGCAGTACTTC. Translation gives CASSQVATAHEQYF.

Ten or more counts support this clonotype. This rearrangement joins TRBV3-1 to TRBJ1-6; TRBD1 matches at 7 bases. V lost 6 bases to trimming and J lost 7 bases; unmatched junction nucleotides: 6. The CDR3 loop spans 14 amino acids. Germline loops: CDR1 LGHDT, CDR2 YNNKEL (reference sequence). The chain's CDR3 is CASSPGGINSPLHF. The CDR3 DNA sequence: TGTGCCAGCAGTCCAGGGGGGATCAATTCACCCCTCCACTTT.

In regard to this clonotype: A much larger clone lies one base from this, so it may be a read error. This chain connects TRBV20-1 to TRBJ2-2; 8 bases map to TRBD1. CDR1 is DFQATT, CDR2 SNEGSKA, per germline (reference sequence). The length of the CDR3 is 14 residues. V dropped 3 bases and J dropped 6; count of bases not matched to a gene: 6. This CDR3 is CSASRQGPPGELFF. The CDR3 DNA reads as TGCAGTGCTAGTCGACAGGGGCCCCCCGGGGAGCTGTTTTTT.

This clonotype was observed many times. This sequence joins TRBV6-1 and TRBJ1-6; 11 nucleotides agree with TRBD1. Germline V gives CDR1 MNHNS, CDR2 SASEGT. The V segment lost 8 bases and the J segment 7 bases; nucleotides outside the gene matches: 13. The CDR3 has 17 amino acids. The CDR3 here is CASQGQGAFLRNSPLHF. Written as DNA, the CDR3 is TGTGCCAGCCAAGGACAGGGGGCGTTTCTGCGGAATTCACCCCTCCACTTT.

This clonotype was recorded many times. The rearrangement joins TRBV28 to TRBJ2-1; TRBD1 matches 7 bases. V lost 1 base to trimming and J lost 11 bases; unmatched junction nucleotides: 2. CDR3 length: 12 residues. The germline V gene encodes CDR1 MDHEN and CDR2 SYDVKM. CDR3 nucleotides: TGTGCCAGCAGTTTATACAGGGGCAAGCAGTTCTTC. Residues: CASSLYRGKQFF.

This clonotype was observed at least ten times. V usage is TRBV7-8 and J usage is TRBJ1-2; 10 nucleotides line up with TRBD1. The junction had 7 bases not matched to a gene; V was cut back by 3 bases and J by 3 bases. CDR3 length equals 16 residues. Per the germline V gene, CDR1 is SGHVS and CDR2 is FQNEAQ. The CDR3 protein is CASSLASGQGHYGYTF. The CDR3 nucleotides read TGTGCCAGCAGCTTGGCGTCGGGACAGGGGCACTATGGCTACACCTTC.

The chain is built from TRBV24-1 and TRBJ2-7; D may be TRBD1 or TRBD2 (5 bases each). From germline, CDR1 is KGHDR and CDR2 SFDVKD. The CDR3 totals 14 residues. With 4 bases removed from V and 3 bases from J, the gap between germline ends came to 12 bases. CDR3 DNA: TGTGCCACCAGTGACCCCGGGGCCGGCTACGAGCAGTACTTC. This gives the protein CATSDPGAGYEQYF.

This clonotype was counted at least ten times. The V and J genes are TRBV20-1 and TRBJ2-7; D remains ambiguous. The germline gives CDR1 DFQATT, CDR2 SNEGSKA (reference sequence). The CDR3 contains 13 residues. The V and J ends lost 3 bases and 6 bases respectively, with 15 bases between them. CDR3 region: CSARNSVGIEQYF. The CDR3 nucleotides read TGCAGTGCTAGGAACTCAGTAGGCATCGAGCAGTACTTC.

This clonotype was seen ten or more times. This chain connects TRBV5-1 to TRBJ2-3; 11 bases align to TRBD2. The germline gives CDR1 SGHRS, CDR2 YFSETQ. This CDR3 region has 17 residues. V trimming: 0 bases; J trimming: 4 bases; junction bases outside the gene matches: 7. In DNA form, the CDR3 reads TGCGCCAGCAGCTTGGCAACTAGCGGGAGCACGGCAGATACGCAGTATTTT. Protein sequence: CASSLATSGSTADTQYF. Full variable domain (outside the CDR3, taken from reference TRBV5-1 and TRBJ2-3): KAGVTQTPRYLIKTRGQQVTLSCSPISGHRSVSWYQQTPGQGLQFLFEYFSETQRNKGNFPGRFSGRQFSNSRSEMNVSTLELGDSALYLCASSLATSGSTADTQYFGPGTRLTVL.

This clonotype was detected ten times or more. The rearrangement uses TRBV11-3 and TRBJ2-7; TRBD2 might be the D (7 bases). V was trimmed by 2 bases and J by 3 bases, leaving 17 bases between them. Germline V gives CDR1 SGHNT, CDR2 YENEEA. The CDR3 spans 16 residues. The CDR3 nucleotides are TGTGCCAGCAGCTTAAGGGGGGGGCTCGACTACTACGAGCAGTACTTC. It encodes CASSLRGGLDYYEQYF.

J is TRBJ2-1 and V is TRBV12-3 or TRBV12-4; TRBD2 agrees at 13 bases. CDR3 size: 16 residues. The V gene end was trimmed by 3 bases and the J gene end by 9 bases; junction bases not matched to a gene: 8. The CDR3 nucleotides read TGTGCCAGCAGTTTCCCACTAGCGGGAGGGCCAGCTGAGCAGTTCTTC. Translation gives CASSFPLAGGPAEQFF.

This clonotype was observed many times. This sequence joins TRBV24-1 and TRBJ2-2; the match to TRBD2 covers 9 bases. CDR1 KGHDR and CDR2 SFDVKD come from the germline V gene. This CDR3 has 15 amino acids. The V and J ends lost 4 bases and 9 bases, in that order; junction bases with no gene match: 8. CDR3 DNA: TGTGCCACCAGTGAGTTAGCGGGAGCCACAAGGGAGCTGTTTTTT. Protein sequence: CATSELAGATRELFF.

This rearrangement joins TRBV5-6 to TRBJ1-6, with D unclear. Germline CDR1 and CDR2: SGHDT and YYEEEE. V lost 4 bases and J 10 bases, leaving 15 bases between the germline ends. The CDR3 length is 14 residues. The DNA for the CDR3 is TGTGCCAGCAGCCAGAGTGTTCTGGGATCACCCCTCCACTTT. Its translation: CASSQSVLGSPLHF.

This clonotype has only a few counts. Germline and junction disagree at one end, which may indicate a read error. V and J are TRBV12-3 or TRBV12-4 and TRBJ2-2; tentative D call: TRBD1 (5 bases). The length of the CDR3 is 14 residues. CDR3 amino acids: CGSSLRENTGELFF. The CDR3 DNA reads TGTGGCAGCAGTCTCAGGGAGAACACCGGGGAGCTGTTTTTT.

This clonotype was counted ten times or more. The chain joins TRBV30 to TRBJ2-7, with D possibly TRBD2 on 5 matching bases. CDR3 size: 11 residues. V was shortened by 2 bases and J by 3 bases, with 5 bases between the two germline ends. Looked up from germline, CDR1 is GTSNPN and CDR2 is SVGIG (reference sequence). The CDR3 region has the DNA TGTGCCTGGAGTCGGGGCTACGAGCAGTACTTC. Its protein is CAWSRGYEQYF.

In regard to this clonotype: Just one base apart from a much larger clone, this may be a read error. Likely a read error: the CDR3 ends without its conserved phenylalanine or tryptophan. This chain links TRBV5-1 with TRBJ2-1; the D gene is possibly TRBD1 (5 bases). Germline assignment: CDR1 SGHRS and CDR2 YFSETQ. This CDR3 has 15 amino acids. V was pared by 0 bases and J by 2 bases, with 9 bases between. The CDR3 protein is CASSLEQGPYNEQFL. The CDR3 DNA reads TGCGCCAGCAGCTTGGAGCAGGGTCCCTACAATGAGCAGTTCCTC.

This clonotype came up many times. The gene calls are TRBV19 and TRBJ2-7, with TRBD2 matching 8 bases. The CDR3 runs 14 residues. Germline V gene data show CDR1 as LNHDA and CDR2 as SQIVND (reference sequence). The V segment lost 7 bases and the J segment 0 bases; nucleotides outside the gene matches: 5. This CDR3 is CASKLAVSSYEQYF. Written as DNA, the CDR3 is TGTGCCAGTAAACTAGCGGTTAGCTCCTACGAGCAGTACTTC.

The CDR3 DNA is TGTGCCAGCTGCTGGACCGCCAGCTCCTACGAGCAGTACTTC. This codes for CASCWTASSYEQYF. The V gene is TRBV6-2 or TRBV6-3, the J gene TRBJ2-7, with D unresolved. Germline-derived CDR1 and CDR2 are MNHEY and SVGEGT. V dropped 8 bases and J dropped 0 bases, with 14 bases sitting between them. CDR3 length equals 14 residues.

This clonotype was counted a few times. The chain uses TRBV30 and TRBJ1-2, with 8 positions matching TRBD1. V shed 2 bases and J 5 bases; nucleotides not matched to a gene: 7. Germline loops: CDR1 GTSNPN, CDR2 SVGIG (reference sequence). This CDR3 contains 14 residues. The CDR3 nucleotides are TGTGCCTGGAGTTGGTGGACAGGGAAATATGGCTACACCTTC. Translated: CAWSWWTGKYGYTF.

This clonotype was seen only once. This chain links TRBV6-5 with TRBJ1-4; D gene unclear. V shed 2 bases and J shed 7 bases, with 17 bases lying between them. CDR3 length: 16 residues. Germline V gene lookup returns CDR1 MNHEY and CDR2 SVGAGI. The CDR3: CASSYQEDPRGEKLFF. CDR3 nucleotide sequence: TGTGCCAGCAGTTACCAGGAGGACCCTCGGGGTGAAAAACTGTTTTTT.

This clonotype was seen repeatedly, ten times or more. The chain uses TRBV5-1 and TRBJ2-7; 9 bases align to TRBD1. Germline V gene lookup returns CDR1 SGHRS and CDR2 YFSETQ. The length of the CDR3 is 13 residues. The ends lost 4 bases at V and 5 bases at J; junction bases unmatched: 4. The CDR3 bases are TGCGCCAGCAGCGGGGGGACAGGGAACGAGCAGTACTTC. Translation: CASSGGTGNEQYF.

The table lists this clonotype with many counts. The J gene is TRBJ1-2, the V gene TRBV7-2, with D possibly matching TRBD1 (5 bases). CDR1 is SGHTA, CDR2 FQGNSA, per germline. V gave up 3 bases and J gave up 6 bases, with 17 bases separating them. The CDR3 is 15 amino acids. CDR3 protein: CASSFTGTVRNGYTF. CDR3 DNA sequence: TGTGCCAGCAGCTTTACCGGGACTGTTAGAAATGGCTACACCTTC.

A single count supports this clonotype. V gene TRBV2 combines with J gene TRBJ2-7; unclear D gene. The V end was cut by 4 bases, the J end by 6 bases, with 7 bases between. Germline CDR1 is SNHLY and CDR2 is FYNNEI. The length of the CDR3 is 11 residues. The CDR3 region is CASSGRVEQYF. CDR3 DNA: TGTGCCAGCAGTGGCAGAGTCGAGCAGTACTTC.